This TCR beta chain was recorded in a study of blood T cell repertoires in COVID-19. Study summary: T cells, B-cell-depleted T cells, or PBMCs provided the cDNA or gDNA that served as material.

This CDR3 has 12 amino acids. Germline V gene lookup returns CDR1 SQVTM and CDR2 ANQGSEA. V lost 2 bases, J lost 6 bases, and 10 bases lay in between. Libraries were prepared by immunoSEQ multiplex PCR; TCRdb keeps only in-frame clonotypes and omits some of them. Counted here are more than 350,000 clones, more than 70% occurring once; the ten biggest clones make up about 9.4%. The V and J genes are TRBV29-1 and TRBJ1-2; D remains unclear. This receptor was identified in a woman aged 25 to 39 with COVID-19, enrolled during active disease. Specimen: peripheral blood. The CDR3 is CSVETVLHGYTF. For the CDR3, the DNA is TGCAGCGTTGAAACGGTCCTCCATGGCTACACCTTC.